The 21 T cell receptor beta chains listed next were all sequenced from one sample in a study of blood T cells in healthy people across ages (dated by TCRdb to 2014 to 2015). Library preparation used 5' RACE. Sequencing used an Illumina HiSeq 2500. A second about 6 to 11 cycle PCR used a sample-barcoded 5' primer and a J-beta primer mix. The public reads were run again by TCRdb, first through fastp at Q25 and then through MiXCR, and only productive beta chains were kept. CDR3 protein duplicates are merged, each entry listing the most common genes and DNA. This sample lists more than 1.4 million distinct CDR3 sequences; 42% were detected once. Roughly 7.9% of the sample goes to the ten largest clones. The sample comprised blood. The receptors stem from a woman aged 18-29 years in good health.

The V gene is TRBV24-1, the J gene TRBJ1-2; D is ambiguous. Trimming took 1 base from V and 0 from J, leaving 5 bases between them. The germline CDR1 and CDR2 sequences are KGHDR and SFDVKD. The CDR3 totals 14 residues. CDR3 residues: CATSDFKSNYGYTF. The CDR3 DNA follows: TGTGCCACCAGTGATTTTAAGTCTAACTATGGCTACACCTTC.

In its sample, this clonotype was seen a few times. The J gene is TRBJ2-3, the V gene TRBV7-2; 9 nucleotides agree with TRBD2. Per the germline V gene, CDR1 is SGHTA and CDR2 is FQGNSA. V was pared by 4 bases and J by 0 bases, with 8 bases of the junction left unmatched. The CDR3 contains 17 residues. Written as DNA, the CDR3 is TGTGCCAGCAGCTCCCCTAGCGGGATCCCTAGCACAGATACGCAGTATTTT. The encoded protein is CASSSPSGIPSTDTQYF. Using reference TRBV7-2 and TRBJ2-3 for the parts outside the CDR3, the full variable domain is GAGVSQSPSNKVTEKGKDVELRCDPISGHTALYWYRQSLGQGLEFLIYFQGNSAPDKSGLPSDRFSAERTGGSVSTLTIQRTQQEDSAVYLCASSSPSGIPSTDTQYFGPGTRLTVL.

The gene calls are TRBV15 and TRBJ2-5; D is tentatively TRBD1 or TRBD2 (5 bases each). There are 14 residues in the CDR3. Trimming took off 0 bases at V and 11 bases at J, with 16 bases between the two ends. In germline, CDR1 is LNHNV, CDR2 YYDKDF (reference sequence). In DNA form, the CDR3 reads TGTGCCACCAGCAGAGAGGGGGTTTACAATGAGCAGTACTTC. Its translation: CATSREGVYNEQYF.

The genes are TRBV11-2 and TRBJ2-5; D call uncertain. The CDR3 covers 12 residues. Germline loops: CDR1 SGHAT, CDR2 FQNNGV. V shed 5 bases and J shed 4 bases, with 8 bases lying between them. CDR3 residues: CASSHTGETQYF. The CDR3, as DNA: TGTGCCAGCAGCCACACTGGAGAGACCCAGTACTTC.

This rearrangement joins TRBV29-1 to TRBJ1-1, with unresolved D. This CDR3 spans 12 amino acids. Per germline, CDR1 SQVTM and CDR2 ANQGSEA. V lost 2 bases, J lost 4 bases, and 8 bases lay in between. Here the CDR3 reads CSVEWWGTEAFF. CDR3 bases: TGCAGCGTTGAATGGTGGGGCACTGAAGCTTTCTTT.

CDR3 sequence (DNA): TGTGCCAGCAGCCAAGCCCCTAGCGGGGTTTACGAGCAGTACTTC. Its translation: CASSQAPSGVYEQYF. The chain uses TRBV3-1 and TRBJ2-7, with 9 positions matching TRBD2. With 1 base clipped from V and 4 bases from J, the junction kept 5 bases outside the gene matches. The CDR3 has 15 residues. Germline V CDR1 and CDR2: LGHDT, YNNKEL (reference sequence).

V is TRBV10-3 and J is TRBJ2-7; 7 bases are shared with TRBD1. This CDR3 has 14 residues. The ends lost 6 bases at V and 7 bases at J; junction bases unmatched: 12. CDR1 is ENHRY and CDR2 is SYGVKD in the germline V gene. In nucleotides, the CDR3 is TGTGCCATCAGCCTAACAGGGGACCAAAGTGAGCAGTACTTC. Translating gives CAISLTGDQSEQYF.

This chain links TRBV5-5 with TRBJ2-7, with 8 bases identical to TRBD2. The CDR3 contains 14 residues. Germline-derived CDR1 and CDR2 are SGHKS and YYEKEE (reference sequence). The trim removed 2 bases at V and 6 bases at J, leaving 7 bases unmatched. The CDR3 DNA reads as TGTGCCAGCAGCTTCTTTAGCGGGGAGGGCGAGCAGTACTTC. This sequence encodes CASSFFSGEGEQYF.

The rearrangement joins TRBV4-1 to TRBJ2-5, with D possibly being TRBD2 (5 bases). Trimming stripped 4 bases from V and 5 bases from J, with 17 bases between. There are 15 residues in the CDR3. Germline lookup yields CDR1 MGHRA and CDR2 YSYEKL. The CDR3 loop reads CASSRTGNSRETQYF. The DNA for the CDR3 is TGCGCCAGCAGCCGTACGGGGAACTCACGGGAGACCCAGTACTTC.

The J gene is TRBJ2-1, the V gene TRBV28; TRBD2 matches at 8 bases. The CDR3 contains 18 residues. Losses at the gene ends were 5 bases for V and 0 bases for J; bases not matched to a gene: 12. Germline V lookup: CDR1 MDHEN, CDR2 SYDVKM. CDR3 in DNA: TGTGCCAGCAGTGAACCCCGGGGGGGGGTAAGCTCCTACAATGAGCAGTTCTTC. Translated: CASSEPRGGVSSYNEQFF.

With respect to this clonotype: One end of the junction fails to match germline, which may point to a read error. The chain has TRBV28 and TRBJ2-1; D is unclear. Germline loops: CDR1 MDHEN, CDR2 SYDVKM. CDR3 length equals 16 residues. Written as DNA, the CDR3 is TGTGCCAGCAGTTTATCCCCTCCCGGCTCCGACAATGAGCAGTTCTTC. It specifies CASSLSPPGSDNEQFF.

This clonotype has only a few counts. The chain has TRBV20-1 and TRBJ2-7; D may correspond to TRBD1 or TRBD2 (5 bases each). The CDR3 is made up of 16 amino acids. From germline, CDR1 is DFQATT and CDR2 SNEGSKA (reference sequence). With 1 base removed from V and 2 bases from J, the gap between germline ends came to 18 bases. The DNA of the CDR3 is TGCAGTGCTAGAGGCGAACTGACTCGGGGCCCCTACGAGCAGTACTTC. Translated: CSARGELTRGPYEQYF.

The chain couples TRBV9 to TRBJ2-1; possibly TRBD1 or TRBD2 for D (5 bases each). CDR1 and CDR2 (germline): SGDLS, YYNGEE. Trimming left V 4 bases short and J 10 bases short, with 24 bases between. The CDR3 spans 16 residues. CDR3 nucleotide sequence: TGTGCCAGCAGCCCTAGTGGGGCACTAGATCCAAGCGAGCAGTTCTTC. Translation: CASSPSGALDPSEQFF.

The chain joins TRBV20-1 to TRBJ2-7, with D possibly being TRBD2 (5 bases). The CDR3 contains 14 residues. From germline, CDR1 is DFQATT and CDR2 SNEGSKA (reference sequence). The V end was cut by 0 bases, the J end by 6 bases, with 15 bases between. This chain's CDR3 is CSARDTRLAAEQYF. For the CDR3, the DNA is TGCAGTGCTAGAGATACTCGTCTAGCCGCCGAGCAGTACTTC.

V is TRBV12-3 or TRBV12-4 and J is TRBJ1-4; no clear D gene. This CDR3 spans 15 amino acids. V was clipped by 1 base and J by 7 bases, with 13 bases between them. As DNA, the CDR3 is TGTGCCAGCAGTTTAGAAGGGCGCGCGTCTGAAAAACTGTTTTTT. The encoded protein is CASSLEGRASEKLFF.

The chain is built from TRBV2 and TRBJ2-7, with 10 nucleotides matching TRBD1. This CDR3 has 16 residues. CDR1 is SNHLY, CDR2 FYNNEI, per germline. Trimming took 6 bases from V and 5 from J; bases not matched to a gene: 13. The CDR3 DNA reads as TGTGCCAGCAGAACGGACAGGGGGTTCGCTGATGACGAGCAGTACTTC. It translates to CASRTDRGFADDEQYF.

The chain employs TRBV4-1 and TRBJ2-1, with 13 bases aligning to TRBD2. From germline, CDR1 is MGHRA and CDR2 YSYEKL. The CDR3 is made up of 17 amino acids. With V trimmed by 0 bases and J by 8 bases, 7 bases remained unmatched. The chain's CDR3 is CASSQEGLAGVFHEQFF. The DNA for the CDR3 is TGCGCCAGCAGCCAAGAAGGACTAGCGGGAGTTTTTCATGAGCAGTTCTTC.

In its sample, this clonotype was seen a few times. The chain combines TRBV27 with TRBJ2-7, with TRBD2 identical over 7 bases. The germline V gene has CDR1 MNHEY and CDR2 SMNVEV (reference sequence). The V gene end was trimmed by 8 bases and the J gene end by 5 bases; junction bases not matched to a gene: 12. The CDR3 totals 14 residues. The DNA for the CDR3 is TGTGCCAGCTCCCCGGGGAGGGAGTTAGACGAGCAGTACTTC. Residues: CASSPGRELDEQYF.

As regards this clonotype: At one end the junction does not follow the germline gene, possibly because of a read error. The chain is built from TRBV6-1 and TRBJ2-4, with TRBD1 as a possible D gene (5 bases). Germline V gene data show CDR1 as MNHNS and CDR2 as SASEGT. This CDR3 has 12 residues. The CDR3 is CASREGAIIQYF. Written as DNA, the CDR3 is TGTGCCAGCAGGGAAGGGGCCATCATTCAGTACTTC.

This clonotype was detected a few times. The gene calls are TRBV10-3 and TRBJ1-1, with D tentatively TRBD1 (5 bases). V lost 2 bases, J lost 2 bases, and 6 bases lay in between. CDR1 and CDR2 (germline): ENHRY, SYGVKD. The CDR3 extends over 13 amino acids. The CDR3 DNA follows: TGTGCCATCAGTGAGGACAGAAACACTGAAGCTTTCTTT. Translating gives CAISEDRNTEAFF.

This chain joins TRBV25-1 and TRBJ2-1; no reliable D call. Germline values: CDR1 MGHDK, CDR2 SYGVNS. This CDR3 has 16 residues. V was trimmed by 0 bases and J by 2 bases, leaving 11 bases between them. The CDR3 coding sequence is TGTGCCAGCAGTGAATATGGGGAAGCCGCCTACAATGAGCAGTTCTTC. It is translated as CASSEYGEAAYNEQFF.